Following are 27 T cell receptor beta chains from one sample sequenced in a study of blood T cell repertoires in COVID-19. Measured with immunoSEQ multiplex PCR; TCRdb has only the in-frame clones, and not every one. The sample holds a few hundred thousand clones; almost 90% are singletons and the top ten take approximately 2.3%. Sample: peripheral blood. The receptor source for this set is a woman aged 55-70 years with COVID-19, enrolled during active disease.

The chain joins TRBV15 to TRBJ1-1; TRBD1 agrees at 10 bases. J was trimmed by 7 bases and V by 2 bases; bases with no gene match: 7. The CDR3 extends over 15 amino acids. The germline gives CDR1 LNHNV, CDR2 YYDKDF (reference sequence). CDR3 sequence: CATSRSGQGLGEAFF. The CDR3 coding sequence is TGTGCCACCAGCAGATCGGGACAGGGGCTCGGTGAAGCTTTCTTT.

The J gene is TRBJ1-1, the V gene TRBV29-1, with 7 bases matching TRBD1. The V and J ends lost 4 bases and 2 bases, in that order; junction bases with no gene match: 7. Per germline, CDR1 SQVTM and CDR2 ANQGSEA. There are 14 residues in the CDR3. In nucleotides, the CDR3 is TGCAGCGTTGTTGTGGGGACAGCTAACACTGAAGCTTTCTTT. This encodes CSVVVGTANTEAFF. The complete variable domain, with remaining parts taken from reference TRBV29-1 and TRBJ1-1, reads SAVISQKPSRDICQRGTSLTIQCQVDSQVTMMFWYRQQPGQSLTLIATANQGSEATYESGFVIDKFPISRPNLTFSTLTVSNMSPEDSSIYLCSVVVGTANTEAFFGQGTRLTVV.

The chain has TRBV19 and TRBJ2-1, with a possible D match to TRBD2 (6 bases). Germline V gene data show CDR1 as LNHDA and CDR2 as SQIVND (reference sequence). CDR3 length equals 14 residues. The V and J ends lost 6 bases and 8 bases respectively, with 17 bases between them. The CDR3, as DNA: TGTGCCAGTAGGGTTGGACCGGCTAGCGATGAGCAGTTCTTC. Protein product: CASRVGPASDEQFF.

This clone was found a few times. The CDR3 sequence: CSASGQLGLGQPQHF. For the CDR3, the DNA is TGCAGTGCTAGTGGACAGCTTGGGCTGGGTCAGCCCCAGCATTTT. V is TRBV20-1 and J is TRBJ1-5; possible D gene TRBD1, 6 bases. This CDR3 is built from 15 residues. Germline CDR1 reads DFQATT; CDR2 reads SNEGSKA (reference sequence). V was cut by 3 bases and J by 6 bases, with 18 bases left in between.

The V gene is TRBV21-1, the J gene TRBJ2-7; TRBD2, the table's D call, lacks a check against the DNA. TRBV21-1 is an annotated pseudogene. The CDR3 consists of 14 residues. CDR3 bases: TGTGCCAGCCTTGGAGGGACCAGGCTCTACGAGCAGTACTTC. Translated: CASLGGTRLYEQYF.

The table lists this clone with a count of one. This rearrangement joins TRBV3-1 (or the pseudogene TRBV3-2) to TRBJ1-2; 7 bases align to TRBD1. The ends lost 3 bases at V and 7 bases at J; junction bases unmatched: 5. The CDR3 has 13 amino acids. Germline V gene sequence: CDR1 LGHDT, CDR2 YNNKEL (reference sequence). The CDR3 reads CASSHPRQGGYTF. The CDR3 DNA reads as TGTGCCAGCAGCCATCCCCGACAGGGTGGCTACACCTTC.

V and J are TRBV6-5 and TRBJ1-2; TRBD1 aligns across 9 bases. The V and J ends lost 6 bases and 4 bases, in that order; junction bases with no gene match: 6. The CDR3 has 14 residues. Germline-derived CDR1 and CDR2 are MNHEY and SVGAGI. Here the CDR3 reads CASRPTGGGYGYTF. The CDR3 nucleotides read TGTGCCAGCAGGCCAACAGGGGGCGGCTATGGCTACACCTTC.

The chain combines TRBV19 with TRBJ1-5; 7 bases match TRBD1. The CDR3 is 17 amino acids. V lost 9 bases to trimming and J lost 0 bases; unmatched junction nucleotides: 14. CDR1 and CDR2 from the germline V gene are LNHDA and SQIVND (reference sequence). In nucleotides, the CDR3 is TGTGCCAGCAGTCGAGACAGGGTTGCGAGTAGCAATCAGCCCCAGCATTTT. Encoded protein: CASSRDRVASSNQPQHF. The complete variable domain, with remaining parts taken from reference TRBV19 and TRBJ1-5, reads DGGITQSPKYLFRKEGQNVTLSCEQNLNHDAMYWYRQDPGQGLRLIYYSQIVNDFQKGDIAEGYSVSREKKESFPLTVTSAQKNPTAFYLCASSRDRVASSNQPQHFGDGTRLSIL.

The chain is built from TRBV19 and TRBJ1-2; the D gene is possibly TRBD1 (5 bases). Germline assignment: CDR1 LNHDA and CDR2 SQIVND (reference sequence). The CDR3 has 15 amino acids. Trimming stripped 5 bases from V and 5 bases from J, with 18 bases between. The CDR3 nucleotides are TGTGCCAGTAGTGACGGGGGACTAACCGAATATGGCTACACCTTC. It translates to CASSDGGLTEYGYTF. The complete variable domain, with remaining parts taken from reference TRBV19 and TRBJ1-2, reads DGGITQSPKYLFRKEGQNVTLSCEQNLNHDAMYWYRQDPGQGLRLIYYSQIVNDFQKGDIAEGYSVSREKKESFPLTVTSAQKNPTAFYLCASSDGGLTEYGYTFGSGTRLTVV.

The gene calls are TRBV2 and TRBJ1-1; D remains unclear. Looked up from germline, CDR1 is SNHLY and CDR2 is FYNNEI. Trimming stripped 0 bases from V and 1 base from J, with 6 bases between. This CDR3 contains 14 residues. The CDR3 loop is CASSEARGNTEAFF. CDR3 in DNA: TGTGCCAGCAGTGAAGCTCGAGGGAACACTGAAGCTTTCTTT.

V is TRBV6-2 or TRBV6-3 and J is TRBJ1-1; weak D call: TRBD1 (5 bases). This CDR3 is 15 amino acids long. V lost 0 bases and J lost 1, with 9 bases in between. The germline gives CDR1 MNHEY, CDR2 SVGEGT. The CDR3 coding sequence is TGTGCCAGCAGTTACTCACGAACAGGGAACACTGAAGCTTTCTTT. Its translation: CASSYSRTGNTEAFF.

CDR3 DNA sequence: TGTGCCAGCAGCTTAGGCTCGAGCTCCTATAATTCACCCCTCCACTTT. Translation gives CASSLGSSSYNSPLHF. The V call is TRBV7-9, the J call TRBJ1-6; D is undetermined. The CDR3 runs to 16 residues. V was clipped by 1 base and J by 0 bases, with 7 bases between them. Per germline, CDR1 SEHNR and CDR2 FQNEAQ (reference sequence).

The chain combines TRBV5-5 with TRBJ1-1, with 7 bases aligning to TRBD1. Losses at the gene ends were 4 bases for V and 1 base for J; bases not matched to a gene: 13. This CDR3 comprises 17 residues. In germline, CDR1 is SGHKS, CDR2 YYEKEE (reference sequence). CDR3 residues: CASSQAMGQNTNTEAFF. DNA of the CDR3: TGTGCCAGCAGCCAAGCGATGGGACAGAATACGAACACTGAAGCTTTCTTT. The full variable domain, completed using reference TRBV5-5 and TRBJ1-1, is DAGVTQSPTHLIKTRGQQVTLRCSPISGHKSVSWYQQVLGQGPQFIFQYYEKEERGRGNFPDRFSARQFPNYSSELNVNALLLGDSALYLCASSQAMGQNTNTEAFFGQGTRLTVV.

The V call is TRBV6-5, the J call TRBJ1-1; perhaps TRBD1 as D (6 bases). This CDR3 is 14 amino acids long. CDR1 is MNHEY, CDR2 SVGAGI, per germline. Trimming took off 6 bases at V and 1 base at J, with 12 bases between the two ends. CDR3 sequence: CASSRRQANTEAFF. The CDR3 coding sequence is TGTGCCAGCAGCCGACGACAGGCGAACACTGAAGCTTTCTTT.

The chain is built from TRBV30 and TRBJ1-1, with a weak D call TRBD1 (5 bases). The V gene lost 3 bases and the J gene lost 4 bases, with 12 bases spanning the gap. Looked up from germline, CDR1 is GTSNPN and CDR2 is SVGIG (reference sequence). CDR3 length: 13 amino acids. CDR3 DNA sequence: TGTGCCTGGAGGGGGGGAATAAGCACTGAAGCTTTCTTT. This translates into CAWRGGISTEAFF.

There are a few counts of this clone. The chain is built from TRBV7-3 and TRBJ1-2; maybe TRBD1 (6 bases). V was pared by 1 base and J by 6 bases, with 9 bases between. Germline CDR1 and CDR2: SGHTA and FQGTGA. This CDR3 spans 13 amino acids. CDR3 loop: CASSLNAGDGYTF. The CDR3 DNA sequence: TGTGCCAGCAGCTTAAACGCAGGGGATGGCTACACCTTC.

This clone was recorded a few times. For the CDR3, the DNA is TGCGCCAGCAGCTTGGACAGGGGACGAGATGGCTACACCTTC. It is translated as CASSLDRGRDGYTF. V is TRBV5-1 and J is TRBJ1-2; 7 bases align to TRBD1. The CDR3 sequence is 14 residues long. Germline loops: CDR1 SGHRS, CDR2 YFSETQ. The V and J ends lost 0 bases and 6 bases, in that order; junction bases with no gene match: 5.

V gene TRBV29-1 combines with J gene TRBJ1-2; the match to TRBD1 covers 7 bases. CDR1 is SQVTM, CDR2 ANQGSEA, per germline. V was pared by 2 bases and J by 2 bases, with 11 bases of the junction left unmatched. CDR3 length: 16 amino acids. As DNA, the CDR3 is TGCAGCGTTGAACTTCTGACAGGGAGACTAAACTATGGCTACACCTTC. Its protein product is CSVELLTGRLNYGYTF. Full variable domain (outside the CDR3, taken from reference TRBV29-1 and TRBJ1-2): SAVISQKPSRDICQRGTSLTIQCQVDSQVTMMFWYRQQPGQSLTLIATANQGSEATYESGFVIDKFPISRPNLTFSTLTVSNMSPEDSSIYLCSVELLTGRLNYGYTFGSGTRLTVV.

The V gene is TRBV14, the J gene TRBJ1-2; D remains unclear. Looked up from germline, CDR1 is SGHDN and CDR2 is FVKESK. The V end lost 3 bases, the J end lost 2 bases, and 7 bases lay between the germline ends. The CDR3 is 13 residues long. The CDR3 loop is CASSQTQNYGYTF. The CDR3 DNA reads TGTGCCAGCAGCCAGACACAAAACTATGGCTACACCTTC.

The V and J genes are TRBV9 and TRBJ1-6; 10 bases match TRBD1. The CDR3 is 16 amino acids. The V gene's germline CDR1 is SGDLS and CDR2 YYNGEE. V gave up 3 bases and J gave up 7 bases; unmatched junction bases: 7. CDR3 amino acids: CASSARQGAINSPLHF. For the CDR3, the DNA is TGTGCCAGCAGCGCCCGACAGGGGGCGATAAATTCACCCCTCCACTTT.

This chain links TRBV6-5 with TRBJ1-2; D may be TRBD1 (6 bases). V was shortened by 10 bases and J by 2 bases, with 11 bases between the two germline ends. The CDR3 covers 12 residues. Looked up from germline, CDR1 is MNHEY and CDR2 is SVGAGI. This CDR3 is CATKTGNYGYTF. The DNA for the CDR3 is TGTGCCACCAAAACAGGGAACTATGGCTACACCTTC.

This sequence joins TRBV27 and TRBJ1-2; tentatively, D is TRBD1 (5 bases). The CDR3 consists of 15 residues. Trimming pared 5 bases from V and 1 base from J, leaving 14 bases between. Germline V gene lookup returns CDR1 MNHEY and CDR2 SMNVEV (reference sequence). As DNA, the CDR3 is TGTGCCAGCAGTCCGCCGGGGGGGGGTAACTATGGCTACACCTTC. Residues: CASSPPGGGNYGYTF.

This clone was counted between two and nine times. This sequence joins TRBV19 and TRBJ1-1; D gene unclear. V was clipped by 5 bases and J by 1 base, with 8 bases between them. The CDR3 is made up of 13 amino acids. Germline loops: CDR1 LNHDA, CDR2 SQIVND (reference sequence). Here the CDR3 reads CASSSKRNTEAFF. CDR3 nucleotide sequence: TGTGCCAGTAGTTCTAAGAGGAACACTGAAGCTTTCTTT.

This chain connects TRBV5-1 to TRBJ1-2; weak D call: TRBD1 (5 bases). Per germline, CDR1 SGHRS and CDR2 YFSETQ. The CDR3 runs to 15 residues. Trimming stripped 4 bases from V and 0 bases from J, with 13 bases between. The CDR3: CASSRTRDSNYGYTF. DNA for the CDR3: TGCGCCAGCAGCCGGACAAGGGACTCTAACTATGGCTACACCTTC.

The chain links TRBV7-2 to TRBJ1-5; D perhaps matches TRBD1 (6 bases). CDR3 size: 17 residues. Trimming took off 5 bases at V and 1 base at J, with 18 bases between the two ends. The germline V gene has CDR1 SGHTA and CDR2 FQGNSA. The CDR3: CASSSLGTGLSNQPQHF. The DNA of the CDR3 is TGTGCCAGCAGCAGCTTAGGAACAGGGCTGAGCAATCAGCCCCAGCATTTT.

This clone appeared a single time. This chain uses TRBV11-2 with TRBJ1-1; the D is unclear. Germline loops: CDR1 SGHAT, CDR2 FQNNGV. Trimming shortened V by 5 bases and J by 6 bases, and 13 bases separated the two germline ends. CDR3 length equals 13 residues. CDR3 DNA: TGTGCCAGCAGCAATTCCGGGATCCCTGAAGCTTTCTTT. Its translation: CASSNSGIPEAFF. The variable domain in full, completed from reference TRBV11-2 and TRBJ1-1, reads EAGVAQSPRYKIIEKRQSVAFWCNPISGHATLYWYQQILGQGPKLLIQFQNNGVVDDSQLPKDRFSAERLKGVDSTLKIQPAKLEDSAVYLCASSNSGIPEAFFGQGTRLTVV.

The V and J genes are TRBV7-8 and TRBJ1-2; 9 bases are shared with TRBD1. There are 16 residues in the CDR3. The germline CDR1 and CDR2 sequences are SGHVS and FQNEAQ. V trimming: 5 bases; J trimming: 4 bases; junction bases outside the gene matches: 11. CDR3: CASSRSPGQGAYGYTF. CDR3 in DNA: TGTGCCAGCAGCCGCTCACCGGGACAGGGAGCCTATGGCTACACCTTC.